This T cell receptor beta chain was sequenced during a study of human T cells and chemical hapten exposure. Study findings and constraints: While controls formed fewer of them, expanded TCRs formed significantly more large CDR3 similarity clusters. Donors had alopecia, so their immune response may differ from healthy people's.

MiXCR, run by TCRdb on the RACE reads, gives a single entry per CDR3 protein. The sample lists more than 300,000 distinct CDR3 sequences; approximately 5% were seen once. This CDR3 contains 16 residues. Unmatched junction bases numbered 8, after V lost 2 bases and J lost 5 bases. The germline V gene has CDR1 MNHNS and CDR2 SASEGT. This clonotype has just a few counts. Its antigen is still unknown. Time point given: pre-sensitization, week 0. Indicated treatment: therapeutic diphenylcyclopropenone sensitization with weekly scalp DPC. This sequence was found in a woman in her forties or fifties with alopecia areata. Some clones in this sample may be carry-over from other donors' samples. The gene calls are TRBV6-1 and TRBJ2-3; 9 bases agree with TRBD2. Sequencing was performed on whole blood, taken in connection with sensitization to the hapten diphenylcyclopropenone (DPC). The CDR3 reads CASSEFPSGERDTQYF. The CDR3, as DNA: TGTGCCAGCAGTGAATTCCCTAGCGGGGAGAGAGATACGCAGTATTTT.